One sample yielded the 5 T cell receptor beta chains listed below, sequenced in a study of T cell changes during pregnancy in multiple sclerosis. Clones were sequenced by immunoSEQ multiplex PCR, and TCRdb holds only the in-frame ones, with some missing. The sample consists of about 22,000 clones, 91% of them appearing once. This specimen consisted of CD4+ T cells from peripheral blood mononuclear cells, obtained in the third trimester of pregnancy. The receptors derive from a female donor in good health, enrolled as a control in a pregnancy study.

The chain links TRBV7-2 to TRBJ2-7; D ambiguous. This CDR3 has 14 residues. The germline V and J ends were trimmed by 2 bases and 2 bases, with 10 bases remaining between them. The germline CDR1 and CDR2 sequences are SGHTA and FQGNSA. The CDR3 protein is CASSLLYSTYEQYF. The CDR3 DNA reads TGTGCCAGCAGCTTATTATACAGCACCTACGAGCAGTACTTC.

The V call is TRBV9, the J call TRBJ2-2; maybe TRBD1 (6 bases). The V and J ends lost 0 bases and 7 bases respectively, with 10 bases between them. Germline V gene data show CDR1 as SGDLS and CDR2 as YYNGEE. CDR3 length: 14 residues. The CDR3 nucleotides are TGTGCCAGCAGCGTAGCAGGGGATAGCGGGGAGCTGTTTTTT. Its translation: CASSVAGDSGELFF.

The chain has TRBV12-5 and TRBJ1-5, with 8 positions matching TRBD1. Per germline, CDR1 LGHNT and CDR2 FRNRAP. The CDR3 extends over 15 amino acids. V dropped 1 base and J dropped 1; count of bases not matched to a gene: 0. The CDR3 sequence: CASGLGQGSNQPQHF. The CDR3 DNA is TGTGCTAGTGGTTTGGGACAGGGGAGCAATCAGCCCCAGCATTTT.

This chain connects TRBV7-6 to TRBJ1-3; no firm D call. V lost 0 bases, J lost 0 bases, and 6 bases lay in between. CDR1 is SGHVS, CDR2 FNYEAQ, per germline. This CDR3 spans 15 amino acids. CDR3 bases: TGTGCCAGCAGCTTAGCGCGGGGCTCTGGAAACACCATATATTTT. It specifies CASSLARGSGNTIYF. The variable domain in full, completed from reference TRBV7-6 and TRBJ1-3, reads GAGVSQSPRYKVTKRGQDVALRCDPISGHVSLYWYRQALGQGPEFLTYFNYEAQQDKSGLPNDRFSAERPEGSISTLTIQRTEQRDSAMYRCASSLARGSGNTIYFGEGSWLTVV.

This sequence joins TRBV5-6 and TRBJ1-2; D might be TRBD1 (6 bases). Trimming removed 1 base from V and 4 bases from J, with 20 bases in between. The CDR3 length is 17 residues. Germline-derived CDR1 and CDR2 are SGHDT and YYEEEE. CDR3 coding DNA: TGTGCCAGCAGCTTGCCAAACTCGGGGGGCGCAATCTATGGCTACACCTTC. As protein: CASSLPNSGGAIYGYTF.